This T cell receptor beta chain was identified in a study of PD-L1 blockade in urothelial cancer. About the study: Atezolizumab was started by patients in about 2014 at 1,200 mg intravenously every 3 weeks. Blood was tested 3 weeks (second dose) and 6 weeks into treatment. Male sex and bladder-origin urothelial cancer characterized about 85% of the 29 patients.

Details on this clone: Antigen: not known.

Study-wide findings and caveats: The study found that durable-benefit patients expanded tumor-associated blood clones more at 3 weeks.

V dropped 4 bases and J dropped 1; count of bases not matched to a gene: 10. This CDR3 spans 17 amino acids. Germline values: CDR1 MNHNS, CDR2 SASEGT. Here immunoSEQ multiplex PCR was the method, and the copy in TCRdb shows in-frame clones only, minus some. The table has some 100,000 clones, roughly nine tenths seen once. The chain combines TRBV6-1 with TRBJ2-1; TRBD2 aligns across 7 bases. This TCR came from a woman at least 80 years old with urothelial cancer. This sample comprised PBMCs, obtained around atezolizumab (anti-PD-L1) treatment. The CDR3, as DNA: TGTGCCAGCAGTGTCGGTTGGAGCGGGATTTCCTACAATGAGCAGTTCTTC. This sequence encodes CASSVGWSGISYNEQFF.